One sample yielded the 10 T cell receptor beta chains listed below, sequenced in a study of blood T cells in healthy people across ages. Next came a second PCR, run for about 7 to 12 cycles, which used a sample-barcoded 5' primer along with a J-beta primer mix. From the 5' RACE reads, TCRdb called clonotypes with MiXCR, one entry per CDR3 protein. Of over a million distinct CDR3 sequences listed, approximately 60% are singletons. Sequencing was done on a sample of blood. The receptors were sampled from a man between 18 and 29 years old in good health.

The chain employs TRBV6-1 and TRBJ1-2; TRBD1 matches at 10 bases. The CDR3 runs 15 residues. J lost 8 bases, V lost 2 bases, and 8 bases had no gene match. Germline V CDR1 and CDR2: MNHNS, SASEGT. For the CDR3, the DNA is TGTGCCAGCAGTGAATATGGGACAGGGGCCGCAGGCTACACCTTC. This sequence encodes CASSEYGTGAAGYTF.

The chain is built from TRBV27 and TRBJ2-1, with D maybe TRBD2 (6 bases). V was trimmed by 5 bases and J by 3 bases, leaving 14 bases between them. The CDR3 length is 15 residues. Germline CDR1 reads MNHEY; CDR2 reads SMNVEV (reference sequence). CDR3 amino acids: CASSGVGGGYNEQFF. For the CDR3, the DNA is TGTGCCAGCAGTGGGGTTGGGGGAGGCTACAATGAGCAGTTCTTC.

The genes are TRBV4-1 and TRBJ1-5; D remains ambiguous. There are 15 residues in the CDR3. Germline CDR1 is MGHRA and CDR2 is YSYEKL. Deletions cut 4 bases from V and 7 bases from J, with 17 bases between. CDR3 amino acids: CASSPQVEVRQPQHF. CDR3 sequence (DNA): TGCGCCAGCAGCCCCCAGGTCGAGGTTCGGCAGCCCCAGCATTTT.

This rearrangement joins TRBV6-1 to TRBJ1-1; D perhaps matches TRBD1 (6 bases). CDR3 length equals 15 residues. Germline-derived CDR1 and CDR2 are MNHNS and SASEGT. Trimming removed 2 bases at V and 5 bases at J, with 15 bases between. The CDR3 nucleotides are TGTGCCAGCAGTGAAATCTATTACAGGGTGACTGAAGCTTTCTTT. This codes for CASSEIYYRVTEAFF.

This clonotype occurred a few times. The V and J genes are TRBV20-1 and TRBJ2-1; maybe TRBD2 (5 bases). The CDR3 loop spans 14 amino acids. Germline-derived CDR1 and CDR2 are DFQATT and SNEGSKA (reference sequence). The V and J ends lost 3 bases and 8 bases respectively, with 17 bases between them. CDR3 protein: CSASGSRRGYEQFF. The CDR3 nucleotides are TGCAGTGCTAGTGGCTCCCGACGGGGTTATGAGCAGTTCTTC.

The chain joins TRBV15 to TRBJ2-3, with a possible D match to TRBD1 (5 bases). Per the germline V gene, CDR1 is LNHNV and CDR2 is YYDKDF (reference sequence). This CDR3 region has 16 residues. The V gene lost 0 bases and the J gene lost 6 bases, with 16 bases spanning the gap. Here the CDR3 DNA reads TGTGCCACCAGCAGAGATGGCCTTGTGGGGCAGGATACGCAGTATTTT. This encodes CATSRDGLVGQDTQYF.

CDR3 bases: TGTGCCAGCAGCCAAGAAATTTTTAGCGGGAAGGGCCGAAACAATGAGCAGTTCTTC. This sequence encodes CASSQEIFSGKGRNNEQFF. The rearrangement uses TRBV3-1 and TRBJ2-1; 8 bases match TRBD2. Germline CDR1 and CDR2: LGHDT and YNNKEL (reference sequence). V shed 0 bases and J 5 bases; nucleotides not matched to a gene: 15. The CDR3 totals 19 residues.

This chain connects TRBV4-2 to TRBJ1-1; 7 bases are a match to TRBD1. The trim removed 4 bases at V and 6 bases at J, leaving 14 bases unmatched. The CDR3 is 16 residues long. From germline, CDR1 is LGHNA and CDR2 YNFKEQ. Written as DNA, the CDR3 is TGTGCCAGCAGCCCTAGACAGGGCGCCCAAGTCTCTGAAGCTTTCTTT. Protein product: CASSPRQGAQVSEAFF.

The chain is built from TRBV12-3 or TRBV12-4 and TRBJ2-1; maybe TRBD1 (6 bases). Trimming cost V 7 bases and J 8 bases, with 9 bases left between them. CDR3 size: 11 residues. Written as DNA, the CDR3 is TGTGCCAGCACCCAGGGGCATGAGCAGTTCTTC. The encoded protein is CASTQGHEQFF.

The V call is TRBV7-2, the J call TRBJ2-1, with D hard to call. Trimming took 1 base from V and 10 from J, leaving 14 bases between them. Germline V CDR1 and CDR2: SGHTA, FQGNSA. The length of the CDR3 is 14 residues. CDR3 protein: CASSLGSQQGEQFF. CDR3 in DNA: TGTGCCAGCAGCTTAGGCTCTCAACAAGGGGAGCAGTTCTTC. Drawing the rest from reference TRBV7-2 and TRBJ2-1, the complete variable domain is GAGVSQSPSNKVTEKGKDVELRCDPISGHTALYWYRQSLGQGLEFLIYFQGNSAPDKSGLPSDRFSAERTGGSVSTLTIQRTQQEDSAVYLCASSLGSQQGEQFFGPGTRLTVL.